This T cell receptor beta chain was identified in a study of blood T cell repertoires in COVID-19. Study context: The samples span acute and convalescent COVID-19 from the United States, Italy and Spain. From T cells, B-cell-depleted T cells, or PBMCs came the material, which was cDNA or gDNA.

This clone was picked up one time. Seattle patients were enrolled during active infection and followed longitudinally. The CDR3 sequence is 16 residues long. Germline assignment: CDR1 SGHDN and CDR2 FVKESK. V lost 4 bases to trimming and J lost 1 base, with 15 bases between them. As originally analysed: Estimation of nucleated cell counts relied on the amplification of reference gene primers. TCRdb keeps only in-frame clones here, not all; method: immunoSEQ multiplex PCR. V and J calls and clone size are given by that table; D and trimming were obtained from the DNA. The profile shows 200,000 to 250,000 clones, roughly 86% of them singletons.

The sequenced sample consisted of peripheral blood. The source of this sequence is a woman aged 50 to 65 with COVID-19, enrolled during active disease. The chain joins TRBV14 to TRBJ2-3, with a possible D match to TRBD2 (5 bases). Here the CDR3 reads CASSRWTGYGTDTQYF. Here the CDR3 DNA reads TGTGCCAGCAGCCGCTGGACTGGCTACGGCACAGATACGCAGTATTTT. The whole variable domain, remainder taken from reference TRBV14 and TRBJ2-3, is EAGVTQFPSHSVIEKGQTVTLRCDPISGHDNLYWYRRVMGKEIKFLLHFVKESKQDESGMPNNRFLAERTGGTYSTLKVQPAELEDSGVYFCASSRWTGYGTDTQYFGPGTRLTVL.